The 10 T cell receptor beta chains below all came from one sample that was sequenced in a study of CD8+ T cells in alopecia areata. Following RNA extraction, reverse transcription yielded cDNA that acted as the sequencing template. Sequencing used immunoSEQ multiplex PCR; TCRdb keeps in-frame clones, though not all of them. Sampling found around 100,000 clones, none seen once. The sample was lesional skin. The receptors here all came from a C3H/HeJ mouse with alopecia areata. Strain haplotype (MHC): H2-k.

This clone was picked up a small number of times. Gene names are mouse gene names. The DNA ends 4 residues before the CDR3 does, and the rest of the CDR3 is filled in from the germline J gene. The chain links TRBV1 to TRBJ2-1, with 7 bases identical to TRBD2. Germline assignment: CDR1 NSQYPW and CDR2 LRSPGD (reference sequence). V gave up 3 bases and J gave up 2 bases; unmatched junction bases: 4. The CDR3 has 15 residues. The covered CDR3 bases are TGCACCTGCAGTGCCCCCGACTGGGACTATGCT. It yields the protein CTCSAPDWDYA. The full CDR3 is CTCSAPDWDYAEQFF.

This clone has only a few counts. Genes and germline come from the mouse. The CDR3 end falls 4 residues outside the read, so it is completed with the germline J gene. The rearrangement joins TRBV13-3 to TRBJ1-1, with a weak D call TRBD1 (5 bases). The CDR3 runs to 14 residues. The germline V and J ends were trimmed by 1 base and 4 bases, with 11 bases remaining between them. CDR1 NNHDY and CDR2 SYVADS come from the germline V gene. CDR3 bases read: TGTGCCAGCAGTGATTCGGGTGGGGGCACA. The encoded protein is CASSDSGGGT. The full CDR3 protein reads CASSDSGGGTEVFF.

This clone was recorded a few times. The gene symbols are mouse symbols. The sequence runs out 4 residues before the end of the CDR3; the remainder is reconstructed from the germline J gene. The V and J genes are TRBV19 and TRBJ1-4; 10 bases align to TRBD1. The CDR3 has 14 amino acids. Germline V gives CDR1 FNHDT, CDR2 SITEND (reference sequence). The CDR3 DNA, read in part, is TGTGCCAGCACCCTCGGGGACAGGGGCGAA. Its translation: CASTLGDRGE. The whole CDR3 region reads CASTLGDRGERLFF.

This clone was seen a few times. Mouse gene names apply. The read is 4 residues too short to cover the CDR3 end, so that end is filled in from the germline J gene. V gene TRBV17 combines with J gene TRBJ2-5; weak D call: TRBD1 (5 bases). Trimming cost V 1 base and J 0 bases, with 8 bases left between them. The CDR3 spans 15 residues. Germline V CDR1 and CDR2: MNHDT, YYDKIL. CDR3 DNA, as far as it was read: TGTGCTAGCAGTAGAGGGACAATTAACCAAGAC. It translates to CASSRGTINQD. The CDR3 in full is CASSRGTINQDTQYF.

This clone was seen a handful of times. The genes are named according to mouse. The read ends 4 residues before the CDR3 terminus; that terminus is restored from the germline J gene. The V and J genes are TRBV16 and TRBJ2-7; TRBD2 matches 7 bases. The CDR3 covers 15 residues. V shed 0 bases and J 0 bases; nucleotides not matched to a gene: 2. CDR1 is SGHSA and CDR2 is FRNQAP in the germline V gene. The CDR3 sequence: CASSLELGLSYEQYF. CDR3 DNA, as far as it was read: TGTGCAAGCAGCTTAGAACTGGGGCTCTCCTAT.

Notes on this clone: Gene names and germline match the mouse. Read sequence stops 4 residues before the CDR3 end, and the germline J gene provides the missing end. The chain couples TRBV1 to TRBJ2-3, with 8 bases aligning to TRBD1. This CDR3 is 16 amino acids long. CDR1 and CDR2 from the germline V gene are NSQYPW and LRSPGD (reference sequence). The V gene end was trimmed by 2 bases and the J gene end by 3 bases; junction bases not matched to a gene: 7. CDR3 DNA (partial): TGCACCTGCAGTGCAACGACAGGGGATTGGGCAGAA. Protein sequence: CTCSATTGDWAE. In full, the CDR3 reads CTCSATTGDWAETLYF.

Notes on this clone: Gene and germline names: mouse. Partial CDR3 DNA: TGTGCCAGCAGCCTCCGGGACTGGGGGAGCCAAGAC. Translation: CASSLRDWGSQD. The full CDR3 protein reads CASSLRDWGSQDTQYF. This chain connects TRBV19 to TRBJ2-5; TRBD2 matches at 11 bases. Read sequence stops 4 residues before the CDR3 end, and the germline J gene provides the missing end. Germline V gene sequence: CDR1 FNHDT, CDR2 SITEND (reference sequence). CDR3 length: 16 residues. Trimming at V came to 5 bases and at J to 2 bases, leaving 7 bases not matched to a gene.

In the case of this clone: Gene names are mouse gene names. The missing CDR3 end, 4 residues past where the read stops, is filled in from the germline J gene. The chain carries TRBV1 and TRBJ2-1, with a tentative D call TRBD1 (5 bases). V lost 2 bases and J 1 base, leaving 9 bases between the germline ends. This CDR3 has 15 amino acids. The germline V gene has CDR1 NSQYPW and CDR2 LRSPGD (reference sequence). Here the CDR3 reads CTCSAQTENYAEQFF. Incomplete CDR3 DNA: TGCACCTGCAGTGCACAGACAGAGAACTATGCT.

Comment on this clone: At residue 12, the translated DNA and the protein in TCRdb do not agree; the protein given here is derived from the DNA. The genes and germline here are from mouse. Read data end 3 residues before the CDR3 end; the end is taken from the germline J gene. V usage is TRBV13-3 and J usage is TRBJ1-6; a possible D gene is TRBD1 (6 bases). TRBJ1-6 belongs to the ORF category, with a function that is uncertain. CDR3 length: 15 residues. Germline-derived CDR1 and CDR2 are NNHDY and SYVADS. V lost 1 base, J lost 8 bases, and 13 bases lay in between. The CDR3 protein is CASSDRGKGDSPLYF. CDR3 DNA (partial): TGTGCCAGCAGTGATCGGGGGAAGGGGGATTCGCCC.

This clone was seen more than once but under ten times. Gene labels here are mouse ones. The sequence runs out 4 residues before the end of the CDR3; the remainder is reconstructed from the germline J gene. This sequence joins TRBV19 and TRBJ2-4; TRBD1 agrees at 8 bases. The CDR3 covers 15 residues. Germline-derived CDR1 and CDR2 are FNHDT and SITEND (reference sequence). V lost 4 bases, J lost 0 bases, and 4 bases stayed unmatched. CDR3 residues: CASSWTGRSQNTLYF. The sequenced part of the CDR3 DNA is TGTGCCAGCAGTTGGACAGGGAGGAGTCAAAAC.